One sample yielded the 7 T cell receptor beta chains listed below, sequenced in a study of blood T cells in healthy people across ages. PCR was performed a second time for roughly 7 to 11 cycles using a sample-barcoded 5' primer and a J-beta primer mix. Using its own MiXCR run on the 5' RACE reads, TCRdb lists one record per CDR3 protein. The sample contains 850,000 to 1,000,000 distinct CDR3 sequences, around 46% of which appear only once. The sample consisted of blood. These receptors were collected from a man between 25 and 39 years old in good health.

This clonotype was detected once. The chain has TRBV10-3 and TRBJ1-1; no reliable D call. This CDR3 is built from 15 residues. Between the trimmed V and J ends, which lost 2 bases and 4 bases, there was a span of 14 bases. Germline V gives CDR1 ENHRY, CDR2 SYGVKD. CDR3 DNA sequence: TGTGCCATCAGTGAGGTGAGGTTTATGAGCACTGAAGCTTTCTTT. It encodes CAISEVRFMSTEAFF.

The chain uses TRBV5-1 and TRBJ1-4, with D possibly TRBD1 on 5 matching bases. CDR3 length: 15 amino acids. Germline loops: CDR1 SGHRS, CDR2 YFSETQ. V was pared by 5 bases and J by 3 bases, with 14 bases between. The CDR3 is CASRAGRTPNEKLFF. The CDR3, as DNA: TGCGCCAGCAGGGCGGGACGGACTCCTAATGAAAAACTGTTTTTT.

This clonotype was seen only a few times. The chain links TRBV20-1 to TRBJ2-7; unclear D gene. CDR1 and CDR2 (germline): DFQATT, SNEGSKA (reference sequence). The CDR3 consists of 12 residues. V lost 7 bases and J 2 bases, leaving 12 bases between the germline ends. The chain's CDR3 is CSVSEAAYEQYF. The CDR3 DNA is TGCAGTGTTTCCGAAGCTGCCTACGAGCAGTACTTC.

This clonotype has only a few counts. The chain is built from TRBV7-2 and TRBJ2-5, with 9 positions matching TRBD2. The V gene end was trimmed by 5 bases and the J gene end by 3 bases; junction bases not matched to a gene: 4. Germline-derived CDR1 and CDR2 are SGHTA and FQGNSA. The CDR3 loop spans 14 amino acids. The CDR3 DNA reads TGTGCCAGCAGCCCTTGGACTAGCGAAGAGACCCAGTACTTC. Translated: CASSPWTSEETQYF.

V is TRBV2 and J is TRBJ2-4, with D perhaps TRBD2 (6 bases). The CDR3 covers 16 residues. Trimming stripped 4 bases from V and 0 bases from J, with 13 bases between. Germline V gene lookup returns CDR1 SNHLY and CDR2 FYNNEI. The chain's CDR3 is CASSVGGSLAKNIQYF. The CDR3 DNA sequence: TGTGCCAGCAGTGTAGGAGGGAGCCTAGCCAAAAACATTCAGTACTTC.

The chain uses TRBV20-1 and TRBJ2-5; D may be TRBD1 or TRBD2 (6 bases each). The J call may be wrong; the DNA end is better matched by TRBJ2-7. The CDR3 loop spans 12 amino acids. Per the germline V gene, CDR1 is DFQATT and CDR2 is SNEGSKA (reference sequence). CDR3 DNA sequence: TGCAGTGCCAGGACTACAGGGTCCGAGCAGTACTTC. It specifies CSARTTGSEQYF.

The chain links TRBV3-1 to TRBJ1-1; the D is unclear. The V gene's germline CDR1 is LGHDT and CDR2 YNNKEL (reference sequence). The CDR3 consists of 14 residues. Trimming pared 4 bases from V and 5 bases from J, leaving 14 bases between. The DNA of the CDR3 is TGTGCCAGCAGCCCATTCGGCAGGCTGACTGAAGCTTTCTTT. This translates into CASSPFGRLTEAFF.